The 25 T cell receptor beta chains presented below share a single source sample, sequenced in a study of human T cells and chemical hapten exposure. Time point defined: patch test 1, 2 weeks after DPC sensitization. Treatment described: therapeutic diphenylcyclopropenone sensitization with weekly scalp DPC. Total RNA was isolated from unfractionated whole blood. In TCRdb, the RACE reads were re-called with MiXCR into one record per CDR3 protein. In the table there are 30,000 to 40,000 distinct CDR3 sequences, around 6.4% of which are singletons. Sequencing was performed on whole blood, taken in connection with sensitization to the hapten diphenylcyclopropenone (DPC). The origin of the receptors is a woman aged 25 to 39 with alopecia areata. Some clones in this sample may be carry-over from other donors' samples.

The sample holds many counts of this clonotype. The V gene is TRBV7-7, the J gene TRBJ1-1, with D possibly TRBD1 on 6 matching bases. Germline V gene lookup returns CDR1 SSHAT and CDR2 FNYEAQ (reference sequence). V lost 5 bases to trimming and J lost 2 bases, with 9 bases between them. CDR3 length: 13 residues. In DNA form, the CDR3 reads TGTGCCAGCAGCCGGGACATTAACACTGAAGCTTTCTTT. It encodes CASSRDINTEAFF.

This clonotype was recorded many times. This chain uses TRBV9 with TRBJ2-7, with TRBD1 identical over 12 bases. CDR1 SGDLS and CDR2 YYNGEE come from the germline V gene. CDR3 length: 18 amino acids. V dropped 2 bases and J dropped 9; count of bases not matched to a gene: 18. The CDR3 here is CASSVGRSGGTGGGGQYF. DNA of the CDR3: TGTGCCAGCAGCGTTGGCCGGTCCGGGGGGACAGGGGGCGGCGGGCAGTACTTC.

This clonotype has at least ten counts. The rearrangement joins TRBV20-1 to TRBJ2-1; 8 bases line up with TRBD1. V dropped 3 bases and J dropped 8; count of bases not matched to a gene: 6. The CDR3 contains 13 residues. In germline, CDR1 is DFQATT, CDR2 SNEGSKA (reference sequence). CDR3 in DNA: TGCAGTGCTAGGCAGGGGGCTTTGGATGAGCAGTTCTTC. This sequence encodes CSARQGALDEQFF.

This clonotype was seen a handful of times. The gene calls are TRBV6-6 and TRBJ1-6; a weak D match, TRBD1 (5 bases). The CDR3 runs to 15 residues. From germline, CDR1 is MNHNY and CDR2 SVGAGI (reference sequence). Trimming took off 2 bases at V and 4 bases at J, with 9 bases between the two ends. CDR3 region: CASSYGGSYNSPLHF. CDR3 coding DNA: TGTGCCAGCAGTTACGGGGGGTCGTATAATTCACCCCTCCACTTT.

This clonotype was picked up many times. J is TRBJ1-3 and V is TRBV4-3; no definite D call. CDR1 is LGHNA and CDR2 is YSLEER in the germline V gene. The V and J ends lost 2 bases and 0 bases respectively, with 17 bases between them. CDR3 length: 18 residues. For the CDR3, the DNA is TGCGCCAGCAGCCAAACTATGGACGGGAGAAACTCTGGAAACACCATATATTTT. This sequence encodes CASSQTMDGRNSGNTIYF.

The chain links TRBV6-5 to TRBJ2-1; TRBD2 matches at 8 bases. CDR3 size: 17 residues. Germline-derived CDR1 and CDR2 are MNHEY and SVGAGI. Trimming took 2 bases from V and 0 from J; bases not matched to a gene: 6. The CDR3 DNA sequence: TGTGCCAGCAGTTACAGGCGGACTAGCTTCTCCTACAATGAGCAGTTCTTC. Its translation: CASSYRRTSFSYNEQFF.

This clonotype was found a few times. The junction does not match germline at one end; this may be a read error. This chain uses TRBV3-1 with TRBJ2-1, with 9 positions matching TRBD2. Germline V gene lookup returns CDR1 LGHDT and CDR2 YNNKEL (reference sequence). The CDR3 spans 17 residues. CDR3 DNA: TGTGCCAGCAGCAAAGACCGACTCGCGGGGGGGCCCCATGAGCAGTTCTTC. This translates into CASSKDRLAGGPHEQFF.

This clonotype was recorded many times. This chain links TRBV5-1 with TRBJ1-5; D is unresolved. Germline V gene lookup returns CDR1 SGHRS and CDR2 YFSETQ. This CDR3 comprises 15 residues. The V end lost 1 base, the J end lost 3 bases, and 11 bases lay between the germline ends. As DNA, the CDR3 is TGCGCCAGCAGCTTGTACGGGGAAGCCAATCAGCCCCAGCATTTT. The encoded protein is CASSLYGEANQPQHF.

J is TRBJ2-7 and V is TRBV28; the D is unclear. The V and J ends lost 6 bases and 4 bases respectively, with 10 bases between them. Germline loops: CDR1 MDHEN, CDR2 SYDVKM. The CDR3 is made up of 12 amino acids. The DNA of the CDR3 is TGTGCCAGCAGCACGACAAGTTACGAGCAGTACTTC. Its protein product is CASSTTSYEQYF.

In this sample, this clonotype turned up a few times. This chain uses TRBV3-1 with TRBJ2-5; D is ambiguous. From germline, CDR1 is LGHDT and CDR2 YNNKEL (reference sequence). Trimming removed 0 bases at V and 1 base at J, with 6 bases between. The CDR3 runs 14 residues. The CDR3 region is CASSQDSPQETQYF. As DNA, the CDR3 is TGTGCCAGCAGCCAAGACAGCCCCCAAGAGACCCAGTACTTC.

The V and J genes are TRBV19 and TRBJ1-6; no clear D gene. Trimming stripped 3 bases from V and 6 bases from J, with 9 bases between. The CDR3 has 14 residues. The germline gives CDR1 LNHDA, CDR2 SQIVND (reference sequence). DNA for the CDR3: TGTGCCAGTAGTATTGGCACCGCTAATTCACCCCTCCACTTT. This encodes CASSIGTANSPLHF.

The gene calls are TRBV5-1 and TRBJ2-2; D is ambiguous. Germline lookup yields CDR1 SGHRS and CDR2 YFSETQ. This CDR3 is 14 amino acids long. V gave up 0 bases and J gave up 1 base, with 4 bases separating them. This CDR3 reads CASSLEGNTGELFF. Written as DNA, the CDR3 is TGCGCCAGCAGCTTGGAAGGGAACACCGGGGAGCTGTTTTTT.

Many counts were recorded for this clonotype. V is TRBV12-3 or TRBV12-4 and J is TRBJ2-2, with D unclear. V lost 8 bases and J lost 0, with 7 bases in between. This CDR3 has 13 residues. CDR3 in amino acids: CASRGTNTGELFF. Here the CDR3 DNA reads TGTGCCAGCCGTGGGACGAACACCGGGGAGCTGTTTTTT.

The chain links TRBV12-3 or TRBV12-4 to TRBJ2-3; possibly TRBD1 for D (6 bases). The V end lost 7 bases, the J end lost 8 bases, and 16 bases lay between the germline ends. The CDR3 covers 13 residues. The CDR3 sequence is CASKRTADFTQYF. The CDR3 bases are TGTGCCAGCAAGCGGACAGCCGATTTTACGCAGTATTTT.

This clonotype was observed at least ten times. The CDR3 DNA follows: TGTGCCAGCAGTCTCCAGGACTTCGGTCTCGGGCAGTTCTTC. This sequence encodes CASSLQDFGLGQFF. V gene TRBV12-3 or TRBV12-4 combines with J gene TRBJ2-1, with D maybe TRBD2 (5 bases). CDR3 length equals 14 residues. V shed 5 bases and J shed 12 bases, with 20 bases lying between them.

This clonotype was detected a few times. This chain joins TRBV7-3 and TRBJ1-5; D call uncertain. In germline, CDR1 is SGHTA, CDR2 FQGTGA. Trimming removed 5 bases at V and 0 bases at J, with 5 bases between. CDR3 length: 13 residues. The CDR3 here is CASSVNSNQPQHF. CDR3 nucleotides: TGTGCCAGCAGCGTCAATAGCAATCAGCCCCAGCATTTT. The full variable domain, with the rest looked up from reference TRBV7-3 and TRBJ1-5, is GAGVSQTPSNKVTEKGKYVELRCDPISGHTALYWYRQSLGQGPEFLIYFQGTGAADDSGLPNDRFFAVRPEGSVSTLKIQRTERGDSAVYLCASSVNSNQPQHFGDGTRLSIL.

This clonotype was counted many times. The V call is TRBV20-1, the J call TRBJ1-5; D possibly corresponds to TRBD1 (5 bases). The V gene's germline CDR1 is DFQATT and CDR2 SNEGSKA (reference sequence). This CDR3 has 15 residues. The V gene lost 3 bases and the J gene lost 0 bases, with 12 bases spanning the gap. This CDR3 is CSASGWGGSNQPQHF. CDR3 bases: TGCAGTGCTAGTGGATGGGGGGGTAGCAATCAGCCCCAGCATTTT.

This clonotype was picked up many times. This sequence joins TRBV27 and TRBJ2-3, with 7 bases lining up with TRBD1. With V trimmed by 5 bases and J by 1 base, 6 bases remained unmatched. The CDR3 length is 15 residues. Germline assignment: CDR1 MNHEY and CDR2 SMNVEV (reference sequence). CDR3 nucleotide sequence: TGTGCCAGCAGTCCCCGGGACAGCGGCACAGATACGCAGTATTTT. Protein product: CASSPRDSGTDTQYF.

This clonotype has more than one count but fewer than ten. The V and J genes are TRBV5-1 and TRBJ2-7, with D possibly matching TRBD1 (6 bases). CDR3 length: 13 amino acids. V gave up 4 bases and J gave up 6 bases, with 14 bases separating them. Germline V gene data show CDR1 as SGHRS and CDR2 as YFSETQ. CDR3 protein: CASSPTTGLEQYF. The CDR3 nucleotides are TGCGCCAGCAGCCCGACGACAGGACTCGAGCAGTACTTC.

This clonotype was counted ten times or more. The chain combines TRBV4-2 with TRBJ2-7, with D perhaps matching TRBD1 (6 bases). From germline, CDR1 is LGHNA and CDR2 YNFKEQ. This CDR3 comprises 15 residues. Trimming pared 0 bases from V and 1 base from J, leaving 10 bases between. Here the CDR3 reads CASSQDADSSYEQYF. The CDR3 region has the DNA TGTGCCAGCAGCCAAGATGCGGACAGTTCCTACGAGCAGTACTTC.

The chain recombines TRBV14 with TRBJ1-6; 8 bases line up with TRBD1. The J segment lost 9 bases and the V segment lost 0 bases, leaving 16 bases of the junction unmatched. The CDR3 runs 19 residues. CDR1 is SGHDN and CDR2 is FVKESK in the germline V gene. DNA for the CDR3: TGTGCCAGCAGCCAAGATCGACGTGGACAGGGCGGTCGCGGTTCACCCCTCCACTTT. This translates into CASSQDRRGQGGRGSPLHF.

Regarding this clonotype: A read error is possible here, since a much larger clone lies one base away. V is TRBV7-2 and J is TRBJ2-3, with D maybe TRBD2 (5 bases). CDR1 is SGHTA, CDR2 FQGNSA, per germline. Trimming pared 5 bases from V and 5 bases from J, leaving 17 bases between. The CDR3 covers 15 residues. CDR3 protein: CASSPQVGVIDTQYF. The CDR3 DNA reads TGTGCCAGCAGCCCCCAAGTCGGGGTCATAGATACGCAGTATTTT. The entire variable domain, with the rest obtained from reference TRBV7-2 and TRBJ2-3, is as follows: GAGVSQSPSNKVTEKGKDVELRCDPISGHTALYWYRQSLGQGLEFLIYFQGNSAPDKSGLPSDRFSAERTGGSVSTLTIQRTQQEDSAVYLCASSPQVGVIDTQYFGPGTRLTVL.

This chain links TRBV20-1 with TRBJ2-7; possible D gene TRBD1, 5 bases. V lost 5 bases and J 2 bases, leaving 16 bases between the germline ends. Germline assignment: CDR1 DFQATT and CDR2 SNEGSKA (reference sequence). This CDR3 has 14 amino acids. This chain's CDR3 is CSAPRGSQTYEQYF. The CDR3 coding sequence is TGCAGTGCTCCTAGGGGCAGCCAAACCTACGAGCAGTACTTC.

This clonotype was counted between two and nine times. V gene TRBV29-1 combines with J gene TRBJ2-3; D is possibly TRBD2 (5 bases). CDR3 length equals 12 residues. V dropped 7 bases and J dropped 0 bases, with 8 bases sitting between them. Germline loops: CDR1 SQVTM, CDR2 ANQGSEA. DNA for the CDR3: TGCAGCGCGGGAAAGAGCACAGATACGCAGTATTTT. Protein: CSAGKSTDTQYF.

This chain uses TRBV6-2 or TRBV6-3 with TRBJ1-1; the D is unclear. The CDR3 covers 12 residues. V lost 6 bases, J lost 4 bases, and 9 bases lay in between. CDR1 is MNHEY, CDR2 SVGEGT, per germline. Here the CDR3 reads CASRVGSTEAFF. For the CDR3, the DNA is TGTGCCAGCAGGGTGGGTTCCACTGAAGCTTTCTTT.